This T cell receptor beta chain was captured in a study of shared clonotypes between healthy human individuals. Study as a whole: Participating donors consisted of a couple of women and a few men aged 18 to 49. Study-wide findings and caveats: Among non-shared clonotypes, generation probabilities were lower than among those shared by all four donors.

The CDR3 is 12 amino acids. Germline V lookup: CDR1 MDHEN, CDR2 SYDVKM. As for this clone: As yet, its antigen is unknown. Germline and junction disagree at one end, which may indicate a read error.

Assay used: immunoSEQ multiplex PCR; TCRdb lists only in-frame clones, some missing. The sample yields some 2.3 million clones, more than 80% seen once. Within Nashville, Tennessee resided all donors, each a Caucasian adult. The V gene is TRBV28, the J gene TRBJ1-1; no clear D gene. This sequence originates from a man younger than 35 in good health. Some clones in this sample may be carry-over from other donors' samples. The material sequenced was naive CD4+ T cells from PBMCs. Subset: CD45RA+ positively selected. CDR3 sequence (DNA): TGTGCCAGCAGTAAACACGCACTACACTGTACCTTT. It yields the protein CASSKHALHCTF.